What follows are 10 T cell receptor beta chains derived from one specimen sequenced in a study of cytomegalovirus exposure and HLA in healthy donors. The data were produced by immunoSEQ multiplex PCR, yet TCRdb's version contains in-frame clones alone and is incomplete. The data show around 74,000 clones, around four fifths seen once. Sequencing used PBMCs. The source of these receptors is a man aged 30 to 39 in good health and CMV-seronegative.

The CDR3 loop is CASSPLLGGYTDTQYF. The DNA of the CDR3 is TGTGCCAGTAGTCCTCTACTCGGGGGGTACACAGATACGCAGTATTTT. The chain joins TRBV19 to TRBJ2-3, with 7 bases identical to TRBD2. CDR1 and CDR2 from the germline V gene are LNHDA and SQIVND (reference sequence). This CDR3 region has 16 residues. V trimming: 5 bases; J trimming: 2 bases; junction bases outside the gene matches: 10.

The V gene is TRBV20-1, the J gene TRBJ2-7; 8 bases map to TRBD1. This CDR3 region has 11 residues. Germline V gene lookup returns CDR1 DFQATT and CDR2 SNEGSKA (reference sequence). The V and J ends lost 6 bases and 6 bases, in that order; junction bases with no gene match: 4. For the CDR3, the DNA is TGCAGTGCAAGGACAGGGCCCGAGCAGTACGTC. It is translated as CSARTGPEQYV.

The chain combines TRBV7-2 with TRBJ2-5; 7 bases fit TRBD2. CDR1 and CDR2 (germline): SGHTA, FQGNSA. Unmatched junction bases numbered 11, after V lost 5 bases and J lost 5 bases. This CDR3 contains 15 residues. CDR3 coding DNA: TGTGCCAGCAGCCAAAGGGGTCCAGCGGGGGAGACCCAGTACTTC. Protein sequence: CASSQRGPAGETQYF.

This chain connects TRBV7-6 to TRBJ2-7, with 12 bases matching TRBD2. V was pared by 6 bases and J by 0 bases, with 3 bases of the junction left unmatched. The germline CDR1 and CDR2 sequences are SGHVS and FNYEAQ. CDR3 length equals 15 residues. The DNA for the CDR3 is TGTGCCAGCAGTCGACTAGCGGGGGCCTCCTACGAGCAGTACTTC. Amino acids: CASSRLAGASYEQYF.

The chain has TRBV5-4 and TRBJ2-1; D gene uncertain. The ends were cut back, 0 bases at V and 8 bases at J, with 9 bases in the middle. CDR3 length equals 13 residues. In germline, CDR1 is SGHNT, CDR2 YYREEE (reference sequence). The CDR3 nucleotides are TGTGCCAGCAGCTTGGAGGAAGGAGATGAGCAGTTCTTC. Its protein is CASSLEEGDEQFF.

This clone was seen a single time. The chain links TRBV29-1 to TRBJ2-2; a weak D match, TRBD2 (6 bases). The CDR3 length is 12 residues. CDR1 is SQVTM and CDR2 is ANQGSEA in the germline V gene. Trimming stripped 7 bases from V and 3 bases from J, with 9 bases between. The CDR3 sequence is CSAAGYTGELFF. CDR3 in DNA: TGCAGCGCGGCGGGGTACACCGGGGAGCTGTTTTTT.

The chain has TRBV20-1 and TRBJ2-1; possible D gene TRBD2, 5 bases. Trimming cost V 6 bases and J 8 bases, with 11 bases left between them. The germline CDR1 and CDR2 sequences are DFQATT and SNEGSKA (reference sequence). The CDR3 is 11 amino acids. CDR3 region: CSARRVDEQFF. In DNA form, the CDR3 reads TGCAGTGCCCGGCGGGTGGATGAGCAGTTCTTC.

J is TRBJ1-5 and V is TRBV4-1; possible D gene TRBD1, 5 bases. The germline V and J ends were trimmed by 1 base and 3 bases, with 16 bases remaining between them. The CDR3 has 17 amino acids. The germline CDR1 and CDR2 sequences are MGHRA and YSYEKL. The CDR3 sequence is CASSQVGGTKDNQPQHF. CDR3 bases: TGCGCCAGCAGCCAAGTGGGGGGGACTAAAGACAATCAGCCCCAGCATTTT.

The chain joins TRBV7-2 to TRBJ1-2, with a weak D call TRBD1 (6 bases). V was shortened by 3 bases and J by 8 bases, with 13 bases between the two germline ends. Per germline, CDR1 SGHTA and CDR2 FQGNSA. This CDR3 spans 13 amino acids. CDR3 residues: CASSFIGGAGYTF. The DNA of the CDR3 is TGTGCCAGCAGCTTTATAGGGGGAGCGGGCTACACCTTC.

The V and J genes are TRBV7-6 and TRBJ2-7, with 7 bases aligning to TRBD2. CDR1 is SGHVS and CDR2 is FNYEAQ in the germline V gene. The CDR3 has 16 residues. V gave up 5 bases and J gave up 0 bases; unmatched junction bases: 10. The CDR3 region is CASSHSVRGSSYEQYV. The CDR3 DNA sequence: TGTGCCAGCAGCCACTCCGTGCGGGGGAGCTCCTACGAGCAGTACGTC.